This T cell receptor beta chain was found in a study of control samples from healthy donors and cancer patients. Profiling relied on immunoSEQ multiplex PCR, and the TCRdb table lists in-frame clones only, not all of them. The top ten clones hold around 3.5% of a sample with fewer than 120,000 clones, approximately 88% of them seen once. Germline CDR1 is LGHDT and CDR2 is YNNKEL (reference sequence). CDR3 length equals 15 residues. Trimming took 3 bases from V and 6 from J, leaving 15 bases between them. The sequence derives from a woman aged 55-69 years with lung cancer. V usage is TRBV3-1 (or the pseudogene TRBV3-2) and J usage is TRBJ2-1; D remains ambiguous. Sequenced: PBMCs. CDR3: CASSHRKGIINEQFF. The CDR3 bases are TGTGCCAGCAGCCACCGAAAGGGAATCATCAATGAGCAGTTCTTC.